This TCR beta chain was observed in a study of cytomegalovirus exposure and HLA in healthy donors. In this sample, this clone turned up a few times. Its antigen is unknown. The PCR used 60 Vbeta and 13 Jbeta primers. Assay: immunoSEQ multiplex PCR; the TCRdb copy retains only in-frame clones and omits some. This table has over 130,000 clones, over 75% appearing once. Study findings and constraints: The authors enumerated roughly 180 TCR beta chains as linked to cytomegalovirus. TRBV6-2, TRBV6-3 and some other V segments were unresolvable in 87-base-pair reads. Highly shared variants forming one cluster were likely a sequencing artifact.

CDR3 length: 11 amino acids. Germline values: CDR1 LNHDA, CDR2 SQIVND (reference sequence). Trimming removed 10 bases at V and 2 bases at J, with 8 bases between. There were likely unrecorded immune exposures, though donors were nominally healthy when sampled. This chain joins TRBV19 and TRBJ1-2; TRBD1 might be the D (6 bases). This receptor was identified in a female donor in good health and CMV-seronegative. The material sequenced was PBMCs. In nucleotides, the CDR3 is TGTGCCACCGGACAGAACTATGGCTACACCTTC. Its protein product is CATGQNYGYTF.